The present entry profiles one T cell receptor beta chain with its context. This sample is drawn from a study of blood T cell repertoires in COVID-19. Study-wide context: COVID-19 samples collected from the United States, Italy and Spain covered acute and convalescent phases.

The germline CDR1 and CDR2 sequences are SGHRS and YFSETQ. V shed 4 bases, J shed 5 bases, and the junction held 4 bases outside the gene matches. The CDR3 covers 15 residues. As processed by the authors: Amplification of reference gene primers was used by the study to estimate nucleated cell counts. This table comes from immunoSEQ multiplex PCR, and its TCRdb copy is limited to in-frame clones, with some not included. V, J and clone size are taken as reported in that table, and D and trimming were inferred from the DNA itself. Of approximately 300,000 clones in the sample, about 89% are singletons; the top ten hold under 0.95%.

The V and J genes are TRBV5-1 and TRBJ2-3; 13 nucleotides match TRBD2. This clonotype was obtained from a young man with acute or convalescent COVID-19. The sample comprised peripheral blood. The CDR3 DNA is TGCGCCAGCAGCCCCGGACTAGCGGGAGTAGATACGCAGTATTTT. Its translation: CASSPGLAGVDTQYF.